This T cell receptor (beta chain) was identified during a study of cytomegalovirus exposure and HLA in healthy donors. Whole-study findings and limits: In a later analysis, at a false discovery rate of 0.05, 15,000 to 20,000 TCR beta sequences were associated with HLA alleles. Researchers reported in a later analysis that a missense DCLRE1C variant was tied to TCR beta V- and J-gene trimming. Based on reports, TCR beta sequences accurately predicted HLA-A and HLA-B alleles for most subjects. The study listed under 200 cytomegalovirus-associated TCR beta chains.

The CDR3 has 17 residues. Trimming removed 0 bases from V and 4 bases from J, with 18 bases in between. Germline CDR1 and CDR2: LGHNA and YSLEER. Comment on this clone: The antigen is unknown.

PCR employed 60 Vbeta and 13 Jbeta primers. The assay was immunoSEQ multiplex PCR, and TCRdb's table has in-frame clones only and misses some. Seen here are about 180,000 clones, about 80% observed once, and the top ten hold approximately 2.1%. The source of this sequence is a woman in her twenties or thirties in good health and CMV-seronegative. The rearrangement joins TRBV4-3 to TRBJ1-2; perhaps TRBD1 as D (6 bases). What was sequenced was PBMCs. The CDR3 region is CASSQDAQGRTPYGYTF. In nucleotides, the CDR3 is TGCGCCAGCAGCCAAGATGCCCAGGGGCGAACCCCCTATGGCTACACCTTC.